Presented here are 10 T cell receptor beta chains from one specimen sequenced in a study of T cell changes during pregnancy in multiple sclerosis. The assay was immunoSEQ multiplex PCR, and TCRdb's table has in-frame clones only and misses some. This sample carries 40,000 to 55,000 clones, 75% to 90% of them seen once, and the ten largest clones take roughly 1.5%. The sequencing here drew on peripheral blood, taken in the first trimester of pregnancy. The receptors were gathered from a female donor in good health, enrolled as a control in a pregnancy study.

This chain joins TRBV5-1 and TRBJ2-1, with TRBD2 identical over 9 bases. This CDR3 has 15 amino acids. Germline V lookup: CDR1 SGHRS, CDR2 YFSETQ. V lost 5 bases and J lost 0; bases outside the gene matches: 3. The CDR3 nucleotides read TGCGCCAGCAGTTTAGCGGGAGACTCCTACAATGAGCAGTTCTTC. As protein: CASSLAGDSYNEQFF.

V gene TRBV10-3 combines with J gene TRBJ2-1; perhaps TRBD2 as D (7 bases). This CDR3 comprises 16 residues. CDR1 is ENHRY, CDR2 SYGVKD, per germline. Trimming removed 4 bases from V and 8 bases from J, with 21 bases in between. The CDR3 nucleotides are TGTGCCATCAGTGGCGGCTTGGGGGGGCGACTGGATGAGCAGTTCTTC. Translated, it gives CAISGGLGGRLDEQFF.

This rearrangement joins TRBV10-1 to TRBJ1-2; unclear D gene. CDR3 size: 13 residues. Germline CDR1 reads WNHNN; CDR2 reads SYGVQD (reference sequence). V lost 8 bases to trimming and J lost 3 bases, with 13 bases between them. The CDR3 reads CASLWPEDYGYTF. The CDR3 bases are TGCGCCAGCTTATGGCCGGAGGACTATGGCTACACCTTC.

This clone was counted a single time. The V gene is TRBV6-5, the J gene TRBJ2-5; D not resolved. The germline V gene encodes CDR1 MNHEY and CDR2 SVGAGI. CDR3 length equals 16 residues. Trimming shortened V by 2 bases and J by 3 bases, and 16 bases separated the two germline ends. The CDR3 sequence is CASSYGFGSSKETQYF. Here the CDR3 DNA reads TGTGCCAGCAGTTACGGGTTCGGGTCTAGTAAAGAGACCCAGTACTTC.

The chain employs TRBV28 and TRBJ1-1, with D tentatively TRBD1 (5 bases). Trimming took 4 bases from V and 4 from J, leaving 7 bases between them. Germline assignment: CDR1 MDHEN and CDR2 SYDVKM. CDR3 length: 12 residues. This chain's CDR3 is CASSSRGTEAFF. As DNA, the CDR3 is TGTGCCAGCAGTTCAAGGGGCACTGAAGCTTTCTTT.

The chain combines TRBV13 with TRBJ2-7; unclear D gene. The CDR3 totals 11 residues. Germline V gene lookup returns CDR1 PRHDT and CDR2 FYEKMQ (reference sequence). V lost 3 bases and J lost 6, with 6 bases in between. CDR3 nucleotides: TGTGCCAGCAGCTTGGGCACCGAGCAGTACTTC. Residues: CASSLGTEQYF.

The V and J genes are TRBV7-9 and TRBJ1-2; the D is unclear. CDR1 and CDR2 from the germline V gene are SEHNR and FQNEAQ (reference sequence). The CDR3 contains 15 residues. The V end was cut by 6 bases, the J end by 5 bases, with 19 bases between. The CDR3 DNA is TGTGCCAGCAGAAGACTTGATCTGGGTCTGTATGGCTACACCTTC. Translating gives CASRRLDLGLYGYTF.

The chain uses TRBV14 and TRBJ1-1, with TRBD1 matching 12 bases. This CDR3 region has 14 residues. The V gene's germline CDR1 is SGHDN and CDR2 FVKESK. The V segment lost 3 bases and the J segment 6 bases; nucleotides outside the gene matches: 2. The CDR3 here is CASSQGQGAAEAFF. As DNA, the CDR3 is TGTGCCAGCAGCCAGGGACAGGGGGCTGCTGAAGCTTTCTTT. Full variable domain (missing parts from reference TRBV14 and TRBJ1-1): EAGVTQFPSHSVIEKGQTVTLRCDPISGHDNLYWYRRVMGKEIKFLLHFVKESKQDESGMPNNRFLAERTGGTYSTLKVQPAELEDSGVYFCASSQGQGAAEAFFGQGTRLTVV.

V and J are TRBV7-3 and TRBJ2-7; 10 bases fit TRBD2. Germline CDR1 SGHTA, CDR2 FQGTGA. V dropped 0 bases and J dropped 8; count of bases not matched to a gene: 1. CDR3 size: 13 residues. CDR3 nucleotide sequence: TGTGCCAGCAGCTTAACGACTAGCGGGCAGCAGTACTTC. Amino acids: CASSLTTSGQQYF.

The chain couples TRBV10-1 to TRBJ1-1; TRBD1 is a possible D gene (6 bases). Trimming removed 2 bases at V and 0 bases at J, with 7 bases between. This CDR3 has 14 residues. Germline assignment: CDR1 WNHNN and CDR2 SYGVQD (reference sequence). CDR3 region: CASSETGMNTEAFF. CDR3 bases: TGCGCCAGCAGTGAGACAGGGATGAACACTGAAGCTTTCTTT.